This entry concerns a single T cell receptor beta chain. This clone was recorded once. Its recognized antigen is unknown. Nothing much larger sits one base from this clone, and base qualities are not available. The sample is drawn from a study of control samples from healthy donors and cancer patients (dated by TCRdb to the early 2020s). The germline ends are 10 bases apart after V is trimmed by 2 bases and J by 1 base. CDR1 and CDR2 are drawn from the germline V gene: MNHEY, SVGAGI. The CDR3 goes from the cysteine to the phenylalanine over 15 residues. Only the CDR3 part of the read is kept: 45 bases, read in frame from the first base. Library preparation used the immunoSEQ multiplex PCR assay. This immuneACCESS table, as held by TCRdb, lists in-frame sequences with V and J called but not all clones. Of the missing ones, under half trace to an unresolved V gene in checked studies; the others have no known cause. The table for this sample lists over 100,000 clones; around 90% of them were counted only once. The ten biggest clones cover 2.5% to 3% of the sample.

Sequenced material: blood. The TCR originated in a man in his forties in good health. Recombination connected TRBV6-5 to TRBJ2-3, with TRBD2 tentatively as D gene (5 bases match). In nucleotide form, the sequence is TGTGCCAGCAGTTACATGGCGAGGGGCACAGATACGCAGTATTTT. It translates to CASSYMARGTDTQYF.